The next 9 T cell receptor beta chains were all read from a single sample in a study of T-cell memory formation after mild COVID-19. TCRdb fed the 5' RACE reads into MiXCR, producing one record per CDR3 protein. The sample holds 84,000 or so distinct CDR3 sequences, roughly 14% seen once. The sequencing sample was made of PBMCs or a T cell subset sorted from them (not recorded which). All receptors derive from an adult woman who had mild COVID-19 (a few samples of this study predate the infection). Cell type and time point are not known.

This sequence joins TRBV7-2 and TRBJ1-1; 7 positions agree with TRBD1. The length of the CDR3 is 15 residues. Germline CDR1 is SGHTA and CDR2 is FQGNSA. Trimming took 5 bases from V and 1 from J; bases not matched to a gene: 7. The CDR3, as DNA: TGTGCCAGCAGCATCAGGACAGGAACGAACACTGAAGCTTTCTTT. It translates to CASSIRTGTNTEAFF. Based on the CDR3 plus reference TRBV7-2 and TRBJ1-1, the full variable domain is GAGVSQSPSNKVTEKGKDVELRCDPISGHTALYWYRQSLGQGLEFLIYFQGNSAPDKSGLPSDRFSAERTGGSVSTLTIQRTQQEDSAVYLCASSIRTGTNTEAFFGQGTRLTVV.

The CDR3 protein is CAWRVDGSSYEQYF. Written as DNA, the CDR3 is TGTGCCTGGAGGGTGGACGGTAGCTCCTACGAGCAGTACTTC. V gene TRBV30 combines with J gene TRBJ2-7, with D hard to call. This CDR3 is 14 amino acids long. The V gene's germline CDR1 is GTSNPN and CDR2 SVGIG (reference sequence). Trimming left V 3 bases short and J 0 bases short, with 12 bases between. Drawing the rest from reference TRBV30 and TRBJ2-7, the complete variable domain is SQTIHQWPATLVQPVGSPLSLECTVEGTSNPNLYWYRQAAGRGLQLLFYSVGIGQISSEVPQNLSASRPQDRQFILSSKKLLLSDSGFYLCAWRVDGSSYEQYFGPGTRLTVT.

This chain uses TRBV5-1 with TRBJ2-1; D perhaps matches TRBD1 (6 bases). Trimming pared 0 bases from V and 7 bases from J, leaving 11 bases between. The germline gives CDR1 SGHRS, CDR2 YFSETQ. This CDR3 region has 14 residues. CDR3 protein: CASSLGTGWNEQFF. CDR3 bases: TGCGCCAGCAGCTTGGGAACAGGGTGGAATGAGCAGTTCTTC.

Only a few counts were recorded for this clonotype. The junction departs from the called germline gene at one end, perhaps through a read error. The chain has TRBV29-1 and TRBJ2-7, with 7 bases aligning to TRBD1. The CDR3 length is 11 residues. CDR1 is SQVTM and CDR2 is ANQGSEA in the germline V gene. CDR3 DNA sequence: TGCAGCGTTGAAGATCGAGGGGGCAGGGATTTC. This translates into CSVEDRGGRDF.

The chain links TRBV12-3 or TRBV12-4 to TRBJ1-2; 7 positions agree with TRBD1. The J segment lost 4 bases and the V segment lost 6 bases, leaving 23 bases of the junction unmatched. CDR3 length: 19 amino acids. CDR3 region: CASSRQLRDSAPSSYGYTF. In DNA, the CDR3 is TGTGCCAGCAGCCGTCAATTACGGGACAGTGCTCCCTCGTCCTATGGCTACACCTTC.

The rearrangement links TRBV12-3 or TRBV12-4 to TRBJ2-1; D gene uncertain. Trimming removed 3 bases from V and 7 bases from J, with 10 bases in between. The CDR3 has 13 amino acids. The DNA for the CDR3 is TGTGCCAGCAGTTTTGACGACGGTAATGAGCAGTTCTTC. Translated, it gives CASSFDDGNEQFF.

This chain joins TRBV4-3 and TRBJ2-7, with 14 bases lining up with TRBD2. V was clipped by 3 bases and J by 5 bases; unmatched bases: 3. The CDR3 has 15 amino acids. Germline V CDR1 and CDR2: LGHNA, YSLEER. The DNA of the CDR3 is TGCGCCAGCAGCCACGGACTAGCGGGAGGTGACGAGCAGTACTTC. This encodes CASSHGLAGGDEQYF.

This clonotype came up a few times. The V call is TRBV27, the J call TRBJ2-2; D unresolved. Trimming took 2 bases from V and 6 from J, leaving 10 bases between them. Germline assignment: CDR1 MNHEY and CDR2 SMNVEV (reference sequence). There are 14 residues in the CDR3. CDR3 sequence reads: CASSLTVLAGELFF. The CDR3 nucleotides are TGTGCCAGCAGTTTAACTGTTCTCGCCGGGGAGCTGTTTTTT.

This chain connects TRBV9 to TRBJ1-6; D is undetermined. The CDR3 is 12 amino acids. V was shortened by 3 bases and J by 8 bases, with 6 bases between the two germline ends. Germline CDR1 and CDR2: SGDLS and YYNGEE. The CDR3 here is CASSGWDSPLHF. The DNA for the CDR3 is TGTGCCAGCAGCGGGTGGGATTCACCCCTCCACTTT.